The 11 T cell receptor beta chains listed next were all sequenced from one sample in a study of T cells after yellow fever vaccination. TCRdb reanalysed the 5' RACE reads using MiXCR and keeps one entry per CDR3 protein. The data show 500,000 to 650,000 distinct CDR3 sequences, about 17% seen once. The specimen was PBMCs, collected 5 days after the first yellow fever vaccination. These receptors were obtained from a man younger than 35 who received the YFV17D yellow fever vaccine.

The rearrangement joins TRBV5-1 to TRBJ1-1; D unclear. The germline CDR1 and CDR2 sequences are SGHRS and YFSETQ. The length of the CDR3 is 13 residues. V gave up 4 bases and J gave up 5 bases, with 12 bases separating them. The CDR3 DNA reads as TGCGCCAGCAGCGGTTCCGTGGATACTGAAGCTTTCTTT. Translation: CASSGSVDTEAFF.

V is TRBV3-1 and J is TRBJ1-2; D is ambiguous. V was shortened by 0 bases and J by 7 bases, with 9 bases between the two germline ends. Per germline, CDR1 LGHDT and CDR2 YNNKEL (reference sequence). This CDR3 has 13 residues. The CDR3 spells CASSQDFRSGYTF. The CDR3 DNA sequence: TGTGCCAGCAGCCAAGATTTCCGATCTGGCTACACCTTC.

This clonotype was found many times. V gene TRBV9 combines with J gene TRBJ1-6; 10 positions agree with TRBD1. The CDR3 is 16 amino acids. Unmatched junction bases numbered 5, after V lost 0 bases and J lost 8 bases. Germline V gene data show CDR1 as SGDLS and CDR2 as YYNGEE. The CDR3 coding sequence is TGTGCCAGCAGCGTAGGGGGGACAGGGGTGGATTCACCCCTCCACTTT. It codes for CASSVGGTGVDSPLHF.

This clonotype was counted a few times. The genes are TRBV7-9 and TRBJ2-2; D is possibly TRBD1 or TRBD2 (5 bases each). V lost 4 bases to trimming and J lost 6 bases, with 9 bases between them. Germline V lookup: CDR1 SEHNR, CDR2 FQNEAQ (reference sequence). The CDR3 sequence is 13 residues long. The CDR3 region has the DNA TGTGCCAGCAGCTGGGGGTCCCCCGGGGAGCTGTTTTTT. It yields the protein CASSWGSPGELFF.

The CDR3 sequence: CASLAQPPPVVSEQYF. CDR3 nucleotide sequence: TGTGCCAGCTTAGCCCAACCCCCCCCCGTGGTATCCGAGCAGTACTTC. The gene calls are TRBV6-1 and TRBJ2-7, with D hard to call. This CDR3 comprises 16 residues. Germline assignment: CDR1 MNHNS and CDR2 SASEGT. Trimming cost V 8 bases and J 6 bases, with 26 bases left between them.

J is TRBJ2-7 and V is TRBV2; D is perhaps TRBD1 or TRBD2 (5 bases each). Germline loops: CDR1 SNHLY, CDR2 FYNNEI. This CDR3 comprises 13 residues. The V end was cut by 6 bases, the J end by 1 base, with 10 bases between. CDR3 sequence reads: CASRFGGSYEQYF. The CDR3 DNA reads TGTGCCAGCAGATTTGGGGGATCCTACGAGCAGTACTTC. The variable domain in full, with the rest retrieved from reference TRBV2 and TRBJ2-7, is EPEVTQTPSHQVTQMGQEVILRCVPISNHLYFYWYRQILGQKVEFLVSFYNNEISEKSEIFDDQFSVERPDGSNFTLKIRSTKLEDSAMYFCASRFGGSYEQYFGPGTRLTVT.

This clonotype was picked up many times. The rearrangement uses TRBV5-1 and TRBJ1-1; D perhaps matches TRBD1 (5 bases). V gave up 4 bases and J gave up 4 bases, with 8 bases separating them. In germline, CDR1 is SGHRS, CDR2 YFSETQ. The CDR3 consists of 12 residues. The CDR3 bases are TGCGCCAGCAGCGCGGGGGGCACTGAAGCTTTCTTT. Amino acid sequence: CASSAGGTEAFF.

This clonotype was recorded a few times. The CDR3 protein is CASTSVVFGEQYF. In DNA, the CDR3 is TGTGCCAGCACCTCGGTTGTTTTTGGAGAGCAGTACTTC. This chain connects TRBV6-5 to TRBJ2-7; D gene unclear. The V gene's germline CDR1 is MNHEY and CDR2 SVGAGI. V lost 7 bases and J lost 7, with 17 bases in between. The CDR3 extends over 13 amino acids.

The table lists this clonotype with a few counts. The chain combines TRBV7-9 with TRBJ2-7, with a possible D match to TRBD1 (6 bases). Germline lookup yields CDR1 SEHNR and CDR2 FQNEAQ (reference sequence). The CDR3 loop spans 13 amino acids. The V gene lost 8 bases and the J gene lost 4 bases, with 15 bases spanning the gap. CDR3 protein: CASDSGTRYEQYF. CDR3 nucleotide sequence: TGTGCCAGCGATTCCGGGACAAGATACGAGCAGTACTTC.

This chain joins TRBV12-3 or TRBV12-4 and TRBJ1-2; TRBD1 might be the D (6 bases). The CDR3 loop spans 13 amino acids. V lost 5 bases and J lost 10, with 17 bases in between. The DNA of the CDR3 is TGTGCCAGCAGTCCAGGGGTGAATCGCGTCTACACCTTC. Translated, it gives CASSPGVNRVYTF.

This clonotype was seen a few times. This sequence joins TRBV4-1 and TRBJ2-2; D gene ambiguous. V dropped 4 bases and J dropped 0 bases, with 9 bases sitting between them. From germline, CDR1 is MGHRA and CDR2 YSYEKL. CDR3 size: 15 residues. The CDR3 DNA is TGCGCCAGCAGCCGAGTTATTGCGAACACCGGGGAGCTGTTTTTT. Amino acids: CASSRVIANTGELFF.